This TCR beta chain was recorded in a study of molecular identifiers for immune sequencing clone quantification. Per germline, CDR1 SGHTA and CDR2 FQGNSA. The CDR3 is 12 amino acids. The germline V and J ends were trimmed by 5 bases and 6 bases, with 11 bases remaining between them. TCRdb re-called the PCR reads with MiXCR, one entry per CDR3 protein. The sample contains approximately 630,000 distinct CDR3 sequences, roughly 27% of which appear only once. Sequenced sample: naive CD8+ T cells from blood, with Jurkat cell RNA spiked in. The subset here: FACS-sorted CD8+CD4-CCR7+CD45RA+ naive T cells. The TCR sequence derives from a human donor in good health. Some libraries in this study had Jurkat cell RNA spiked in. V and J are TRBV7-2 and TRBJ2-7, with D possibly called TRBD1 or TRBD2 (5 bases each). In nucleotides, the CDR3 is TGTGCCAGCAGCCCCTGGGGGACCGAGCAGTACTTC. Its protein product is CASSPWGTEQYF.